This T cell receptor beta chain is drawn from a study of a mutant IDH1 vaccine in newly diagnosed glioma. This clone was recorded a few times. Its specificity is unknown. Profiled with immunoSEQ multiplex PCR; TCRdb holds only in-frame clones, not every one. In the table there are more than 50,000 clones, around 60% of which are singletons. Germline assignment: CDR1 SEHNR and CDR2 FQNEAQ (reference sequence). The trim removed 5 bases at V and 2 bases at J, leaving 11 bases unmatched. This CDR3 is built from 18 residues. Sample time point: week 47, end of study. The study gave 300 ug of mutant IDH1 20-mer peptide per vaccine dose, with topical imiquimod.

The material was peripheral blood mononuclear cells (PBMCs), obtained from a glioma patient whose treatment included an IDH1 peptide vaccine. The chain uses TRBV7-9 and TRBJ1-3; 11 nucleotides line up with TRBD1. This receptor was obtained from a man in his forties with glioma. Some clones in this sample may be carry-over from other donors' samples. The CDR3 nucleotides read TGTGCCAGCAGCCACGGGACAGGGGGGGGATTTACTGGAAACACCATATATTTT. Protein product: CASSHGTGGGFTGNTIYF.